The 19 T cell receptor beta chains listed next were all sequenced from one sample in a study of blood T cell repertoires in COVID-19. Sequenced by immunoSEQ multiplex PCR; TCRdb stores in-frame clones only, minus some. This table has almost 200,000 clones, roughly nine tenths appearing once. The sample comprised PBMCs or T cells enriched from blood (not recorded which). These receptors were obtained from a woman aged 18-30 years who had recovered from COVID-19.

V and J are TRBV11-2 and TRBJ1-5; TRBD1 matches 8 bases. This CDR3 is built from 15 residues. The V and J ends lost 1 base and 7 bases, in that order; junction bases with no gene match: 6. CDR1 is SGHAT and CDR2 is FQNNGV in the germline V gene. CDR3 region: CASSLGGGQGQPQHF. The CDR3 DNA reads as TGTGCCAGCAGCTTAGGTGGTGGACAGGGACAGCCCCAGCATTTT.

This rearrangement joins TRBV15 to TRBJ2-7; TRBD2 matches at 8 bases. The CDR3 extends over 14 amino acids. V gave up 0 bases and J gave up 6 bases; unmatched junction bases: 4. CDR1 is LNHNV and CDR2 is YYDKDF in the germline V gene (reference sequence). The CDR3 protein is CATSRDGTRSEQYF. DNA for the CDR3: TGTGCCACCAGCAGAGATGGGACTAGGAGCGAGCAGTACTTC.

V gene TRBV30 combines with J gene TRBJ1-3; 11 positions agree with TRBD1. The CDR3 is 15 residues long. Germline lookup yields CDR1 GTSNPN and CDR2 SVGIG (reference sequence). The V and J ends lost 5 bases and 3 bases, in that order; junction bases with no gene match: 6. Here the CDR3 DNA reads TGTGCCTGGCGCCGGGACAGGGGGAATGGAAACACCATATATTTT. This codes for CAWRRDRGNGNTIYF. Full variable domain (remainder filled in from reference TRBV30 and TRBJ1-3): SQTIHQWPATLVQPVGSPLSLECTVEGTSNPNLYWYRQAAGRGLQLLFYSVGIGQISSEVPQNLSASRPQDRQFILSSKKLLLSDSGFYLCAWRRDRGNGNTIYFGEGSWLTVV.

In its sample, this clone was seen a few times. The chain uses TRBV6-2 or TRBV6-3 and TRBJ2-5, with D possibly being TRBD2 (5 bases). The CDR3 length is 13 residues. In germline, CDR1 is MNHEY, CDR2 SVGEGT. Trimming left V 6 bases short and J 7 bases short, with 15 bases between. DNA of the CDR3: TGTGCCAGCAGCCCCACTAGTTATGGGACCCAGTACTTC. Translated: CASSPTSYGTQYF.

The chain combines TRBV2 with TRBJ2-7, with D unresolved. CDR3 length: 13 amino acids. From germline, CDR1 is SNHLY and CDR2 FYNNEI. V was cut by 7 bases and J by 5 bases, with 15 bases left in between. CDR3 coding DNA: TGTGCCAGCAAGGTCAACAGAAGGAACGAGCAGTACTTC. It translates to CASKVNRRNEQYF. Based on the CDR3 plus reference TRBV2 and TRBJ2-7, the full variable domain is EPEVTQTPSHQVTQMGQEVILRCVPISNHLYFYWYRQILGQKVEFLVSFYNNEISEKSEIFDDQFSVERPDGSNFTLKIRSTKLEDSAMYFCASKVNRRNEQYFGPGTRLTVT.

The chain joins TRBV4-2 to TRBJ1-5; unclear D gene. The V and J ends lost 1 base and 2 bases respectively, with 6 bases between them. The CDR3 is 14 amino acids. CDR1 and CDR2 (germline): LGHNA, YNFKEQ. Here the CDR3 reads CASSQVGGNQPQHF. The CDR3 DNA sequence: TGTGCCAGCAGCCAAGTCGGGGGCAATCAGCCCCAGCATTTT.

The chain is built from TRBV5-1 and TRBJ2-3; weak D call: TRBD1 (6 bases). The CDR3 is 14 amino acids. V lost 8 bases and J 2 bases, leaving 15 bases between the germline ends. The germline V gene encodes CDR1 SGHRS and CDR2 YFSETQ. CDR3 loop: CASQQGKFTDTQYF. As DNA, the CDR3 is TGCGCCAGTCAACAGGGAAAGTTCACAGATACGCAGTATTTT.

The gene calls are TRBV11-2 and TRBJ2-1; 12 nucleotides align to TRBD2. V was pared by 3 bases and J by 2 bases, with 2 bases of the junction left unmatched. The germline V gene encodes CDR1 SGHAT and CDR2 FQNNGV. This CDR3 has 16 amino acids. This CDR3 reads CASSFLAGGTYNEQFF. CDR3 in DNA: TGTGCCAGCAGCTTTCTAGCGGGGGGGACCTACAATGAGCAGTTCTTC.

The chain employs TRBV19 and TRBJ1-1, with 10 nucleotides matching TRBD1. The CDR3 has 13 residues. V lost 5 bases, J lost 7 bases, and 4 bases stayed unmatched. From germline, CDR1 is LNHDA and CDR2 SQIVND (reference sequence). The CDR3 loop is CASSAGQGYEAFF. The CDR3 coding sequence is TGTGCCAGTAGTGCGGGACAGGGGTATGAAGCTTTCTTT.

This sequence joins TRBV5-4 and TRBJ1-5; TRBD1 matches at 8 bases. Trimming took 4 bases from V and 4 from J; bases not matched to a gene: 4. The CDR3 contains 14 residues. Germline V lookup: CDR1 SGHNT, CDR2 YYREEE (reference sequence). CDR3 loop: CASSIDRGNQPQHF. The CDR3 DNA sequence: TGTGCCAGCAGCATCGACAGGGGTAATCAGCCCCAGCATTTT.

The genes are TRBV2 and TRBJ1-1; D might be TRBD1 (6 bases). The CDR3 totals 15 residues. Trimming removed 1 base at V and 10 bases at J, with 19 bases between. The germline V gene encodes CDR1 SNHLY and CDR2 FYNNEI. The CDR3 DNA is TGTGCCAGCAGTGAAGTAGGAGGGGGGAGGGCGGCAGCTTTCTTT. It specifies CASSEVGGGRAAAFF.

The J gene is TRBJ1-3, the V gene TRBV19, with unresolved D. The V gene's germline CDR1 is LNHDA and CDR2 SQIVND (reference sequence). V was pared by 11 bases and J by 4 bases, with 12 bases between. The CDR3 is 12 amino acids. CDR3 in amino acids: CAAESLGNTIYF. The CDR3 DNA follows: TGTGCCGCGGAATCTCTGGGAAACACCATATATTTT.

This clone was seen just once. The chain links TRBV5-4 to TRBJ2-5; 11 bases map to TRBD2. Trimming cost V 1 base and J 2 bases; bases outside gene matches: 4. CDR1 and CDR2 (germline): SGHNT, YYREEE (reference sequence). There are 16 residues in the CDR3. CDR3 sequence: CASSLRPSGGQETQYF. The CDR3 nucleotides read TGTGCCAGCAGCTTGAGGCCTAGCGGGGGGCAAGAGACCCAGTACTTC.

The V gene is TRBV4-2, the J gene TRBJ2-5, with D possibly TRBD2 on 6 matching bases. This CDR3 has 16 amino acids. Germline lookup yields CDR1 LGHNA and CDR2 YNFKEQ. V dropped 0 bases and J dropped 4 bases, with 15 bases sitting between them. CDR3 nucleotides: TGTGCCAGCAGCCAAGATGGGGGACTGGGGGGAGAGACCCAGTACTTC. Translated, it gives CASSQDGGLGGETQYF.

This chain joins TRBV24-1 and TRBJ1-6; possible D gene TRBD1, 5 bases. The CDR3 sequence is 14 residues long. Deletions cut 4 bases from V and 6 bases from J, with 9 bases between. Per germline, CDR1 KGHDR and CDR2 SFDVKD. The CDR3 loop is CATSDTDSNSPLHF. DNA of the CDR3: TGTGCCACCAGTGACACCGACAGTAATTCACCCCTCCACTTT.

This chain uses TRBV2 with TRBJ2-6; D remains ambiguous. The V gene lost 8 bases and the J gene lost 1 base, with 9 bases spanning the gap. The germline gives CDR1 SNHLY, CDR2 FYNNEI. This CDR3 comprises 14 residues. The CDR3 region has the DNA TGTGCCAGCGTTTGGCTGTCTGGGGCCAACGTCCTGACTTTC. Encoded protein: CASVWLSGANVLTF.

The CDR3 is CASSHSGTHNEQFF. CDR3 DNA sequence: TGTGCCAGCAGCCATTCCGGGACTCACAATGAGCAGTTCTTC. The rearrangement links TRBV3-1 (or the pseudogene TRBV3-2) to TRBJ2-1; TRBD2 might be the D (6 bases). The CDR3 is 14 amino acids. Germline V lookup: CDR1 LGHDT, CDR2 YNNKEL (reference sequence). Trimming shortened V by 3 bases and J by 5 bases, and 11 bases separated the two germline ends.

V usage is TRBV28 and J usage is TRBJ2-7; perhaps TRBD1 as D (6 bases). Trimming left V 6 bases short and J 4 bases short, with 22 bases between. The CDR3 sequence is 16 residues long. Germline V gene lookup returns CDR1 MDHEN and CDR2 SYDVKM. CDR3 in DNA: TGTGCCAGCAGCCCCGTATGGGGGCCAGGCTCTTACGAGCAGTACTTC. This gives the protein CASSPVWGPGSYEQYF.

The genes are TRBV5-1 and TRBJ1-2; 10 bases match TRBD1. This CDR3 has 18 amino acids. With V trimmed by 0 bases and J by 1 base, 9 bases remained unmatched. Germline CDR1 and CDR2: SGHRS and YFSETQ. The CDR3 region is CASSLDRPTGGNNYGYTF. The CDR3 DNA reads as TGCGCCAGCAGCTTGGATAGGCCGACAGGGGGCAATAACTATGGCTACACCTTC.